This T cell receptor (beta chain) was sequenced during a study of cytomegalovirus exposure and HLA in healthy donors. General study results and limits: Only CMV serostatus was available as immune exposure information. Sequences of the TCR beta chain were said to predict the HLA-A and HLA-B alleles of most subjects accurately.

This CDR3 has 16 amino acids. Trimming stripped 0 bases from V and 3 bases from J, with 12 bases between. Germline CDR1 LGHNA, CDR2 YSLEER. With 60 Vbeta and 13 Jbeta primers, the PCR was carried out. Produced via immunoSEQ multiplex PCR; TCRdb's table is partial and in-frame only. The table has 120,000 to 150,000 clones, roughly 80% seen once; the top ten hold under 3%. A note on this clone: The antigen is undetermined.

While unrecorded immune exposures were likely, the donors were nominally healthy when sampled. The sequence derives from a woman under 40 in good health and CMV-seronegative. This chain uses TRBV4-3 with TRBJ1-5; D is perhaps TRBD1 (6 bases). The sample taken for sequencing was PBMCs. The CDR3 DNA reads as TGCGCCAGCAGCCAAGATTGGAACAGGGCCAATCAGCCCCAGCATTTT. Its translation is CASSQDWNRANQPQHF.